This T cell receptor delta chain comes out of a study of γδ T cells in repeated Plasmodium falciparum infection. Bulk repertoires came from Vgamma9/Vdelta2+ or Vdelta2-negative gammadelta T cells flow-sorted from PBMC. The trim removed 8 bases at V and 0 bases at J, leaving 38 bases unmatched. Germline V gene lookup returns CDR1 TSWWSYY and CDR2 QGS. The CDR3 contains 25 residues. Of note for this clone: TCRdb's protein, taken from a much larger clone, differs from this DNA's translation at residue 5, likely owing to a read error; the protein displayed comes from the DNA.

TCRdb fed the multiplex PCR reads to CATT. The repertoire includes approximately 60,000 delta-chain clones, approximately 1.5% of them detected once, and approximately 16% sits in the top ten. Sequencing input: gamma-delta T cells from blood. The origin of this receptor is a pool of human donors (malaria-infected and uninfected, not separated). The chain uses TRDV1 and TRDJ1; 8 positions agree with TRDD3. For the CDR3, the DNA is TGTGCTCTTCCCGGGAGGGTAACCTACCTTTCTTTACTGGGGGTTACACTTCAGTACACCGATAAACTCATCTTT. This sequence encodes CALPGRVTYLSLLGVTLQYTDKLIF.